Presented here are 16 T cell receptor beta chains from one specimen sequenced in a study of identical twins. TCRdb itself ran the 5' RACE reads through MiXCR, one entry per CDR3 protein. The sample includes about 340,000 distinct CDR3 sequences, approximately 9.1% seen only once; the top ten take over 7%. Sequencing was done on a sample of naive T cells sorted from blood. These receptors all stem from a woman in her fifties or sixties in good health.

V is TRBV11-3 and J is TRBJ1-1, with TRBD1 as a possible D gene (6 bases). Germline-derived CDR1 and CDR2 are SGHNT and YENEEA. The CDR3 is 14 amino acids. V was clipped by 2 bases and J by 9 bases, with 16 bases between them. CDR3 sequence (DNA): TGTGCCAGCAGCTTAATGGGGGGCCCGAGTAAAGCTTTCTTT. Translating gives CASSLMGGPSKAFF.

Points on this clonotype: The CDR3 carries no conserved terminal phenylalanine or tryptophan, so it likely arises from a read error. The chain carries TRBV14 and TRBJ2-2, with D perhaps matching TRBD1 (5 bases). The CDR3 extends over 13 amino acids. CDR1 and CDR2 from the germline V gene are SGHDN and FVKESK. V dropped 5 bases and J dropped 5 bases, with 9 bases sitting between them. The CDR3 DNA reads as TGTGCCAGCAGCGGGGCCCCAACCGGGGAGCTGTTTTGT. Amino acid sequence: CASSGAPTGELFC.

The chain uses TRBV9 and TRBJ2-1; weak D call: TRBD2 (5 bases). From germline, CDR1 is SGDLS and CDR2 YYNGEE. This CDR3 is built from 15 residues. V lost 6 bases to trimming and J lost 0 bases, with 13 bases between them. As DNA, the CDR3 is TGTGCCAGCAACCCCTGGAGGAGCTCCTACAATGAGCAGTTCTTC. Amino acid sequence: CASNPWRSSYNEQFF.

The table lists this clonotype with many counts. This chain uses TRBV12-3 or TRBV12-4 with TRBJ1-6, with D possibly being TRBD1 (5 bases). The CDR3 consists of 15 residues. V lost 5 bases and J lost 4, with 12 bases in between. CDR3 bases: TGTGCCAGCAGTCGAACAGGATCTTATAATTCACCCCTCCACTTT. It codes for CASSRTGSYNSPLHF.

The CDR3 coding sequence is TGCAGTGCTAGCCCCCTAGCGGGAGTTTCCTACGAGCAGTACTTC. Amino acid sequence: CSASPLAGVSYEQYF. This chain connects TRBV20-1 to TRBJ2-7; 10 positions agree with TRBD2. V gave up 3 bases and J gave up 1 base; unmatched junction bases: 6. Per germline, CDR1 DFQATT and CDR2 SNEGSKA (reference sequence). This CDR3 is built from 15 residues.

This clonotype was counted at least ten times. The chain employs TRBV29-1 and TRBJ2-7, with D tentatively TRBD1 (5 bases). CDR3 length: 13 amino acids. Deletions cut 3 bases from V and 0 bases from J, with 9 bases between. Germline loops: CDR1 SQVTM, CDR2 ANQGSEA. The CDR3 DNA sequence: TGCAGCGTTGAGGCAGGGAACTCCTACGAGCAGTACTTC. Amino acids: CSVEAGNSYEQYF.

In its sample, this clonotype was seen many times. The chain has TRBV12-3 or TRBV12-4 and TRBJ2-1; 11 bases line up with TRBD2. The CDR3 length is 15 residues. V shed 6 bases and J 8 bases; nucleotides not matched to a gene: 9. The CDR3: CASSHTSGSGDEQFF. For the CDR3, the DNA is TGTGCCAGCAGCCACACTAGCGGGAGTGGGGATGAGCAGTTCTTC.

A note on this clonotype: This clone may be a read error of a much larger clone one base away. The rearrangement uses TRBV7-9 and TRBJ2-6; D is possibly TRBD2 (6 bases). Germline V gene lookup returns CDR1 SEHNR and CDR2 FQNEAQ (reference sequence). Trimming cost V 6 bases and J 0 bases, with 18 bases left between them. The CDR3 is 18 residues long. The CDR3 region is CASRETVEAGSGANVLTF. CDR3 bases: TGTGCCAGCAGGGAGACAGTAGAAGCGGGCTCTGGGGCCAACGTCCTGACTTTC.

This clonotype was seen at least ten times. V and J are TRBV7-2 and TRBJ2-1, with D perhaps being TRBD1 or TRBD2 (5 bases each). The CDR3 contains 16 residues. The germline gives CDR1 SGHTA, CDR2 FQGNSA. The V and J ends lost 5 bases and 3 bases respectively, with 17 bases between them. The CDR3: CASSPSSGPFYNEQFF. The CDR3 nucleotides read TGTGCCAGCAGCCCATCGTCGGGACCCTTCTACAATGAGCAGTTCTTC.

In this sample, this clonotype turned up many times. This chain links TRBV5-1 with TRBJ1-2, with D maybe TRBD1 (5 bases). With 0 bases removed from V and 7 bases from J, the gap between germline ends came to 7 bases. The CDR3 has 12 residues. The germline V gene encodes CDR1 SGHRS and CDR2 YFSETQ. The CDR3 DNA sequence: TGCGCCAGCAGCTTGGGTGGGGCTGGCTACACCTTC. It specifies CASSLGGAGYTF.

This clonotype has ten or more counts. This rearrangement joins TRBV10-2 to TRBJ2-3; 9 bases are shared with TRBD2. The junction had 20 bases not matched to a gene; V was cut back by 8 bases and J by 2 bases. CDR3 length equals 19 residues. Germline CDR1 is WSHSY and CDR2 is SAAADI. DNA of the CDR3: TGCGCCAGCCGGGTCGGGGCGGGGCTAGCGGGATTAATCACAGATACGCAGTATTTT. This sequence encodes CASRVGAGLAGLITDTQYF.

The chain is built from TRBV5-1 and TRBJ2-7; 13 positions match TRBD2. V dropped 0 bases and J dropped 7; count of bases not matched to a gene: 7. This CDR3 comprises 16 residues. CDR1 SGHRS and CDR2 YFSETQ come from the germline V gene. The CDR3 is CASSLGGLAGVEEQYV. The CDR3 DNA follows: TGCGCCAGCAGCTTGGGTGGACTAGCGGGAGTCGAGGAGCAGTACGTC.

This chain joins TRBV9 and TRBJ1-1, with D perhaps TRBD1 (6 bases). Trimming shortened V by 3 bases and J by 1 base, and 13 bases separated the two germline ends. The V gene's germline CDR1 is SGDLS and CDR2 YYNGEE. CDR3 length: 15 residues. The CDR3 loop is CASSEGRGPNTEAFF. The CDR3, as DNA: TGTGCCAGCAGCGAGGGCAGGGGCCCGAACACTGAAGCTTTCTTT.

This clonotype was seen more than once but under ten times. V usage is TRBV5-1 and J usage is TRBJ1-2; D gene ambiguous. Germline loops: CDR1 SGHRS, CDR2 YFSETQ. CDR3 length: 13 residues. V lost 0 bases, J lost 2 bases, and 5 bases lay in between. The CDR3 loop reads CASSLEDNYGYTF. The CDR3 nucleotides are TGCGCCAGCAGCTTGGAGGACAACTATGGCTACACCTTC.

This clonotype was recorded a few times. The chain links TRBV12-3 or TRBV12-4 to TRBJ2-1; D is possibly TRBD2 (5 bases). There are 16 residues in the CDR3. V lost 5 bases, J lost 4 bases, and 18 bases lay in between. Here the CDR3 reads CASSPPPGRVYNEQFF. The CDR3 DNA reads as TGTGCCAGCAGTCCCCCGCCTGGGCGGGTGTACAATGAGCAGTTCTTC.

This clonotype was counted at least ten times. CDR3 loop: CASSLDGTSGRAYEQYF. DNA for the CDR3: TGTGCCAGCAGCTTAGACGGGACTAGCGGGAGAGCCTACGAGCAGTACTTC. This sequence joins TRBV11-2 and TRBJ2-7; 14 bases map to TRBD2. This CDR3 comprises 17 residues. Trimming took 0 bases from V and 2 from J; bases not matched to a gene: 3. CDR1 and CDR2 (germline): SGHAT, FQNNGV.